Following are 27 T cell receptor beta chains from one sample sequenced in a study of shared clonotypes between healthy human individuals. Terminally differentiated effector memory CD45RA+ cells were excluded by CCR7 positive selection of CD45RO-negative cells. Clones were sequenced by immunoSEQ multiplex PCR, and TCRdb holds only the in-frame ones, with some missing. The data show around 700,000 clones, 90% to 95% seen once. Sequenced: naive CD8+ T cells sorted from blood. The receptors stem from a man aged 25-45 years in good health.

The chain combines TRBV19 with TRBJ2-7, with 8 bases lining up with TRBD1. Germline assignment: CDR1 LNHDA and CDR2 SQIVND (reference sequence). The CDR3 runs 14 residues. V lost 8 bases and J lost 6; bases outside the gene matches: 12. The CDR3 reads CASSPGQVGFEQYF. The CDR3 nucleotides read TGTGCCAGTTCTCCGGGACAGGTAGGGTTCGAGCAGTACTTC. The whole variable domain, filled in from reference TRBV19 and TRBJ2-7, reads DGGITQSPKYLFRKEGQNVTLSCEQNLNHDAMYWYRQDPGQGLRLIYYSQIVNDFQKGDIAEGYSVSREKKESFPLTVTSAQKNPTAFYLCASSPGQVGFEQYFGPGTRLTVT.

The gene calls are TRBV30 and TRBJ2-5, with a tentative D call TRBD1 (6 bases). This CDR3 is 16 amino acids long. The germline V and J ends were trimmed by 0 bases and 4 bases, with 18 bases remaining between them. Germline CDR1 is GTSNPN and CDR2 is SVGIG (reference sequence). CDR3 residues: CAWSVLGDIPRETQYF. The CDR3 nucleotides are TGTGCCTGGAGTGTACTAGGGGACATACCACGAGAGACCCAGTACTTC.

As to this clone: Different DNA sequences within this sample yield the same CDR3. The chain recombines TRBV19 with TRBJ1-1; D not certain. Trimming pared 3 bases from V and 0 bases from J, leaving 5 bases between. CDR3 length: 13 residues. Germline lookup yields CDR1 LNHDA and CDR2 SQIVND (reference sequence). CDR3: CASSISVNTEAFF. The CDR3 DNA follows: TGTGCCAGTAGTATTTCTGTGAACACTGAAGCTTTCTTT.

The CDR3, as DNA: TGTGCCAGCAGCTTTGAAGCGGGGGGGATCTACGAGCAGTACTTC. This codes for CASSFEAGGIYEQYF. This rearrangement joins TRBV7-2 to TRBJ2-7; 10 bases agree with TRBD2. The CDR3 length is 15 residues. V lost 3 bases and J lost 3; bases outside the gene matches: 5. Per germline, CDR1 SGHTA and CDR2 FQGNSA.

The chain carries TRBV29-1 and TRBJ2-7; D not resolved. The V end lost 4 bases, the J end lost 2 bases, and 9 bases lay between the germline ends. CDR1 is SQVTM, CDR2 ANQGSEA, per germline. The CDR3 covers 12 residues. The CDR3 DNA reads TGCAGCGTTGTGAACCCTACCTACGAGCAGTACTTC. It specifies CSVVNPTYEQYF.

The CDR3 DNA reads as TGTGCCAGCAGCAGGACTAGCGGGGTCTACAATGAGCAGTTCTTC. This sequence encodes CASSRTSGVYNEQFF. The chain has TRBV6-1 and TRBJ2-1; 12 bases are a match to TRBD2. Germline CDR1 reads MNHNS; CDR2 reads SASEGT. The CDR3 runs to 15 residues. V gave up 6 bases and J gave up 3 bases; unmatched junction bases: 3.

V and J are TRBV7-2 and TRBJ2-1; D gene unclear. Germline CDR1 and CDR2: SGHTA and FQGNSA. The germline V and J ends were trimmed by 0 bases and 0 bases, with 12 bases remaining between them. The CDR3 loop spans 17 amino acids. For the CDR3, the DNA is TGTGCCAGCAGCTTAGCGGCGGTTGTGAGCTCCTACAATGAGCAGTTCTTC. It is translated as CASSLAAVVSSYNEQFF.

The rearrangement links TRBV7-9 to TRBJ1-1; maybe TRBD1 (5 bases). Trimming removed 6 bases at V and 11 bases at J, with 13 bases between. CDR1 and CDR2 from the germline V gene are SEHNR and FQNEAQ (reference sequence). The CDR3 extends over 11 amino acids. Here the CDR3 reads CASRLAGFAFF. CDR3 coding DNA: TGTGCCAGCAGGCTTGCAGGGTTTGCTTTCTTT.

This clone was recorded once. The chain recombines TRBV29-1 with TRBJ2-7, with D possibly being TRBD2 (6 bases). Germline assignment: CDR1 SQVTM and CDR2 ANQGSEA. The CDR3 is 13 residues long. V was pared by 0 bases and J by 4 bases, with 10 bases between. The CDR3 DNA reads TGCAGCGTTGAAGAGCCGGGGAGGTACGAGCAGTACTTC. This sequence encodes CSVEEPGRYEQYF.

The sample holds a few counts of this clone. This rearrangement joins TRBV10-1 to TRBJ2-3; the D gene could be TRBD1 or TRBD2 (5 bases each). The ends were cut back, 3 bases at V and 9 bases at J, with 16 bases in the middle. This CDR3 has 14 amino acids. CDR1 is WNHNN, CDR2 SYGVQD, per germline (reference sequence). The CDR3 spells CASSDRKPGPTQYF. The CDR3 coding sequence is TGCGCCAGCAGTGATCGGAAGCCGGGACCAACGCAGTATTTT.

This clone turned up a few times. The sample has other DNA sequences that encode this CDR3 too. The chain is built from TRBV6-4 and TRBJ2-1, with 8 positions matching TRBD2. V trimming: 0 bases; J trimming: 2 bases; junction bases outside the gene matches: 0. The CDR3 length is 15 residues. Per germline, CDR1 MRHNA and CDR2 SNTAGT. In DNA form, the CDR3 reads TGTGCCAGCAGTGACTCAGCGGGAGCCTACAATGAGCAGTTCTTC. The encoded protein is CASSDSAGAYNEQFF.

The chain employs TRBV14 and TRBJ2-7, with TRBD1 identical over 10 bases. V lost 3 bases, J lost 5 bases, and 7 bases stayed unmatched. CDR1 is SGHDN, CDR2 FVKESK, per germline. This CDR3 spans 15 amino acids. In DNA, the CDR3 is TGTGCCAGCAGCCAGGGCCGGGACAGGGGACACGAGCAGTACTTC. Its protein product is CASSQGRDRGHEQYF.

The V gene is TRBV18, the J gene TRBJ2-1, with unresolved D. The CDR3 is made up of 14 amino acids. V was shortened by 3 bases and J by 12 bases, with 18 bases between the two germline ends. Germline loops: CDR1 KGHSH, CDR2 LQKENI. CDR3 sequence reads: CASSPTADRWGQFF. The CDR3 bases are TGTGCCAGCTCACCTACCGCGGACCGCTGGGGGCAGTTCTTC.

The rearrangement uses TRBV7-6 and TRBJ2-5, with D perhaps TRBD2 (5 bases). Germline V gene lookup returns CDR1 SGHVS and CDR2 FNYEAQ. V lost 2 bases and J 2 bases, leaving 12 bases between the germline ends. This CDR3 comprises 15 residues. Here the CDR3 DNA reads TGTGCCAGCAGCTTATTCTTCGGGAATCAAGAGACCCAGTACTTC. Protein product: CASSLFFGNQETQYF.

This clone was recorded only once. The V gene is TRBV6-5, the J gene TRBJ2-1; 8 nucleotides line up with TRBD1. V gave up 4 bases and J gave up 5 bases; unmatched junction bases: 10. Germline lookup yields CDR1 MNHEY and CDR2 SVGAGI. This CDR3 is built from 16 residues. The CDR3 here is CASSSMTGVIHNEQFF. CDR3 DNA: TGTGCCAGCAGTTCCATGACAGGGGTCATACACAATGAGCAGTTCTTC.

The DNA of the CDR3 is TGTGCCAGCAGCTTTCCGGGACAGGGGGAGAATGAGCAGTTCTTC. Encoded protein: CASSFPGQGENEQFF. The chain is built from TRBV7-9 and TRBJ2-1, with 11 bases matching TRBD1. Per germline, CDR1 SEHNR and CDR2 FQNEAQ (reference sequence). V lost 3 bases and J lost 7; bases outside the gene matches: 5. This CDR3 region has 15 residues.

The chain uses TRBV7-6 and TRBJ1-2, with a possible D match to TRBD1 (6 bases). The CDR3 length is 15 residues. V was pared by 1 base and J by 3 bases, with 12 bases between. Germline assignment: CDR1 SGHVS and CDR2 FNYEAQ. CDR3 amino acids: CASSLGGEGDYGYTF. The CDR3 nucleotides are TGTGCCAGCAGCTTAGGTGGAGAGGGGGACTATGGCTACACCTTC.

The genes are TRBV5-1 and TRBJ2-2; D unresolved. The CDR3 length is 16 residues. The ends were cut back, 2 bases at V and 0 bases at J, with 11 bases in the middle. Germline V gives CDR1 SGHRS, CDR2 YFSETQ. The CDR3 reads CASSFWRLANTGELFF. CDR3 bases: TGCGCCAGCAGCTTTTGGCGCCTCGCGAACACCGGGGAGCTGTTTTTT.

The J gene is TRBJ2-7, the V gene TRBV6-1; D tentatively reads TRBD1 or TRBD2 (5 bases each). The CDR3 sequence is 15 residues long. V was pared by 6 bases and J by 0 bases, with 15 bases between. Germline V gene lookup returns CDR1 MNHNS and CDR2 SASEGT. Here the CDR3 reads CASRLLGEHSYEQYF. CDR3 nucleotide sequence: TGTGCCAGCAGGTTATTGGGGGAGCACTCCTACGAGCAGTACTTC.

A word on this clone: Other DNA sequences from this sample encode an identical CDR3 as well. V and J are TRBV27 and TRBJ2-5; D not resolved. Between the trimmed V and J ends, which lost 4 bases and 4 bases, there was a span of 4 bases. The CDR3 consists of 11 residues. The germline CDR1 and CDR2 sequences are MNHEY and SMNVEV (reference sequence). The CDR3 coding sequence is TGTGCCAGCAGTTCATCAGAGACCCAGTACTTC. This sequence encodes CASSSSETQYF.

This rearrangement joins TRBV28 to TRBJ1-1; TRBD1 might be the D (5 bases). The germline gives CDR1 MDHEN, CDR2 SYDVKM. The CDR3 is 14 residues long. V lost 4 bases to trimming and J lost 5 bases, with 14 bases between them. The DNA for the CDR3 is TGTGCCAGCAGTTCCGGGGGGTTGGAGACTGAAGCTTTCTTT. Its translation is CASSSGGLETEAFF.

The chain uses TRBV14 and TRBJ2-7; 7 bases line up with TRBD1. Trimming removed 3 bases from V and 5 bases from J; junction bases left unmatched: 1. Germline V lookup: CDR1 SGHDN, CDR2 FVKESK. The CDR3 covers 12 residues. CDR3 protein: CASSQTGNEQYF. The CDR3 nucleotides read TGTGCCAGCAGCCAGACAGGGAACGAGCAGTACTTC.

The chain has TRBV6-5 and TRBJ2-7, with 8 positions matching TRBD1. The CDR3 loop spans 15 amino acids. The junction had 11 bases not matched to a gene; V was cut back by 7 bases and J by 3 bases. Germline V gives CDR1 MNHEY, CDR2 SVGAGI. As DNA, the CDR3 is TGTGCCAGCAACTTCCGCCCGGGACAGGACTACGAGCAGTACTTC. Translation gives CASNFRPGQDYEQYF.

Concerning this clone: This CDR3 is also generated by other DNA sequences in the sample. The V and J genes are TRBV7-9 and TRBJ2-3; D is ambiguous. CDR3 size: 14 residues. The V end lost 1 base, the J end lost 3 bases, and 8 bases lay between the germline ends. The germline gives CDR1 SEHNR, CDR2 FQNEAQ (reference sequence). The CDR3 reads CASSLVLGTDTQYF. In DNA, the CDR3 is TGTGCCAGCAGCTTAGTTCTAGGGACAGATACGCAGTATTTT.

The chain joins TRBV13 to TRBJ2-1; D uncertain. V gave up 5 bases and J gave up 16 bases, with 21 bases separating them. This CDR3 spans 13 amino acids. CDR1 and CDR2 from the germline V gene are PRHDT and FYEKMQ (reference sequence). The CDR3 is CASSLAVGSQEFF. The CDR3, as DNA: TGTGCCAGCAGCCTCGCCGTGGGCTCTCAAGAATTCTTC.

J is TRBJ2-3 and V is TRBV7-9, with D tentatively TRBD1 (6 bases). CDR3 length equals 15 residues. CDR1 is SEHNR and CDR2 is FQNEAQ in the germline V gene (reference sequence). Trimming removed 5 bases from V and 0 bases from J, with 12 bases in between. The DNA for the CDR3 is TGTGCCAGCAGCCAGGACAGTTCTAGCACAGATACGCAGTATTTT. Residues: CASSQDSSSTDTQYF. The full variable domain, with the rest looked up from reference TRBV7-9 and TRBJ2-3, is DTGVSQNPRHKITKRGQNVTFRCDPISEHNRLYWYRQTLGQGPEFLTYFQNEAQLEKSRLLSDRFSAERPKGSFSTLEIQRTEQGDSAMYLCASSQDSSSTDTQYFGPGTRLTVL.

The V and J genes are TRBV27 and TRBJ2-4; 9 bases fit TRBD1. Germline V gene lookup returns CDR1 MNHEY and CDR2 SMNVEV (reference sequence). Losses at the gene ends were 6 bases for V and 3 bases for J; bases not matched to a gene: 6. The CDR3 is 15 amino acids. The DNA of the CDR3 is TGTGCCAGCAGCCTACAGGGGGCTGGCAAAAACATTCAGTACTTC. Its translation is CASSLQGAGKNIQYF.